One sample yielded the 6 T cell receptor beta chains listed below, sequenced in a study of breast tumors, draining lymph nodes, adjacent tissues. TCRdb independently ran MiXCR on the multiplex PCR reads; one entry per CDR3 protein. This sample has about 19,000 distinct CDR3 sequences, with 43% found just once. Sequenced material: breast tumor tissue. These receptors were collected from a female donor with breast cancer. Some clones in this sample may be carry-over from other donors' samples.

This chain connects TRBV9 to TRBJ2-3; D is possibly TRBD1 (5 bases). The CDR3 sequence is 16 residues long. Germline CDR1 SGDLS, CDR2 YYNGEE. The V end was cut by 1 base, the J end by 4 bases, with 16 bases between. The chain's CDR3 is CASSVSGNTAPDTQYF. CDR3 coding DNA: TGTGCCAGCAGCGTATCAGGGAATACGGCCCCAGATACGCAGTATTTT.

This clonotype was observed at least ten times. The chain couples TRBV20-1 to TRBJ2-1; 9 positions match TRBD2. V was clipped by 6 bases and J by 10 bases; unmatched bases: 16. The CDR3 totals 15 residues. Germline assignment: CDR1 DFQATT and CDR2 SNEGSKA (reference sequence). CDR3 nucleotide sequence: TGCAGTGCCCCCACTTGGGTAGCGGGAGAGGGGGAGCAGTTCTTC. It is translated as CSAPTWVAGEGEQFF.

V usage is TRBV20-1 and J usage is TRBJ2-1, with D uncertain. There are 15 residues in the CDR3. V lost 3 bases and J lost 0, with 12 bases in between. In germline, CDR1 is DFQATT, CDR2 SNEGSKA (reference sequence). The CDR3 is CSASPHIGSYNEQFF. Here the CDR3 DNA reads TGCAGTGCTAGTCCGCATATTGGCTCCTACAATGAGCAGTTCTTC.

This clonotype has ten or more counts. The J gene is TRBJ2-1, the V gene TRBV29-1; 8 bases match TRBD2. Germline CDR1 SQVTM, CDR2 ANQGSEA. The CDR3 extends over 13 amino acids. The V segment lost 7 bases and the J segment 5 bases; nucleotides outside the gene matches: 7. CDR3 amino acids: CSAPGLGDNEQFF. The CDR3 coding sequence is TGCAGCGCTCCGGGACTAGGAGACAATGAGCAGTTCTTC.

This chain links TRBV5-1 with TRBJ2-3; the match to TRBD2 covers 11 bases. The CDR3 has 16 amino acids. Germline V CDR1 and CDR2: SGHRS, YFSETQ. Unmatched junction bases numbered 5, after V lost 1 base and J lost 4 bases. In nucleotides, the CDR3 is TGCGCCAGCAGCTTGACTAGCGGGAGAAGTTCAGATACGCAGTATTTT. It specifies CASSLTSGRSSDTQYF.

This clonotype has ten or more counts. This chain uses TRBV2 with TRBJ2-1; D not certain. The V end was cut by 6 bases, the J end by 5 bases, with 2 bases between. The length of the CDR3 is 10 residues. From germline, CDR1 is SNHLY and CDR2 FYNNEI. The CDR3 nucleotides read TGTGCCAGCAGGGACAATGAGCAGTTCTTC. Translating it yields CASRDNEQFF.